The T cell receptor beta chain described here comes from a study of post-analysis software for immune sequencing data. Study-wide context: The patients showed relapsing-remitting, secondary progressive and progressive-relapsing multiple sclerosis courses.

This CDR3 has 16 residues. V shed 1 base, J shed 0 bases, and the junction held 4 bases outside the gene matches. Looked up from germline, CDR1 is SGHRS and CDR2 is YFSETQ. The TCR beta cDNA libraries contained unique molecular identifiers. TCRdb recomputed calls from the PCR reads with MiXCR, one row per CDR3 protein. The sample contains about 760,000 distinct CDR3 sequences, 25% to 30% of which appear only once. Turning to this clonotype: As yet, its antigen is unknown.

Regarding the study as a whole: Relative to controls, patients had about 5 TRBV segments at higher frequency, with TRBV5-6, TRBV5-1 and TRBV20-1 among these.

The chain couples TRBV5-1 to TRBJ2-5, with 9 nucleotides matching TRBD2. This receptor was identified in a girl aged 5-17 years with multiple sclerosis. The sample was blood. The CDR3 loop reads CASSLSGTSYQETQYF. DNA of the CDR3: TGCGCCAGCAGCTTGTCCGGGACTAGCTACCAAGAGACCCAGTACTTC.